Below are 32 T cell receptor beta chains sequenced from a single sample in a study of tumor-infiltrating lymphocytes in oesophageal squamous cell carcinoma. A single record per CDR3 protein comes from TCRdb applying MiXCR to the PCR reads. The repertoire includes about 14,000 distinct CDR3 sequences, about half of them detected once, and 12% to 15% sits in the top ten. Sequenced sample: blood. These receptors all come from a male donor with esophageal squamous cell carcinoma.

This clonotype was picked up many times. This may be a read error, as it is one base from a much larger clone. The CDR3 coding sequence is TGTGCCAGCAGTGCTAGCGGAAATACCCAGTGGTATGAGCAGTACTTC. Its translation: CASSASGNTQWYEQYF. The rearrangement links TRBV12-3 or TRBV12-4 to TRBJ2-7; TRBD2 aligns across 7 bases. V shed 5 bases, J shed 7 bases, and the junction held 17 bases outside the gene matches. This CDR3 contains 16 residues.

V usage is TRBV12-3 or TRBV12-4 and J usage is TRBJ2-1; no clear D gene. The J call may not be correct, given that the DNA end is closer to TRBJ2-7. The CDR3 loop spans 14 amino acids. The CDR3 reads CASSLNRRLYEQYF. The CDR3 coding sequence is TGTGCCAGCAGTTTAAACAGACGACTCTACGAGCAGTACTTC.

In its sample, this clonotype was seen many times. The chain combines TRBV24-1 with TRBJ2-7; D is undetermined. This CDR3 has 15 amino acids. Between the trimmed V and J ends, which lost 0 bases and 3 bases, there was a span of 11 bases. Germline V gives CDR1 KGHDR, CDR2 SFDVKD. CDR3 residues: CATSDLYITIYEQYF. The CDR3 coding sequence is TGTGCCACCAGTGATTTGTACATAACTATCTACGAGCAGTACTTC.

In its sample, this clonotype ranks as medium-sized. The chain couples TRBV7-9 to TRBJ1-6; weak D call: TRBD1 (5 bases). V was shortened by 2 bases and J by 0 bases, with 11 bases between the two germline ends. This CDR3 is 17 amino acids long. Per the germline V gene, CDR1 is SEHNR and CDR2 is FQNEAQ (reference sequence). The CDR3 DNA reads TGTGCCAGCAGCTTACCAGGGTCGAGCTCCTATAATTCACCCCTCCACTTT. It encodes CASSLPGSSSYNSPLHF. Looking up the rest from reference TRBV7-9 and TRBJ1-6 gives the full variable domain: DTGVSQNPRHKITKRGQNVTFRCDPISEHNRLYWYRQTLGQGPEFLTYFQNEAQLEKSRLLSDRFSAERPKGSFSTLEIQRTEQGDSAMYLCASSLPGSSSYNSPLHFGNGTRLTVT.

In its sample, this clonotype was seen many times. J is TRBJ2-1 and V is TRBV11-2; D ambiguous. Germline values: CDR1 SGHAT, CDR2 FQNNGV. The CDR3 extends over 14 amino acids. Trimming stripped 4 bases from V and 5 bases from J, with 12 bases between. As DNA, the CDR3 is TGTGCCAGCAGCTCCTTGACCGGTAACAATGAGCAGTTCTTC. It yields the protein CASSSLTGNNEQFF.

V gene TRBV7-2 combines with J gene TRBJ2-3; 7 nucleotides align to TRBD2. The closer fit of TRBJ2-7 to the DNA end suggests the J call may be wrong. CDR1 and CDR2 (germline): SGHTA, FQGNSA. This CDR3 has 16 amino acids. In DNA, the CDR3 is TGTGCCAGCAGCTTAGGACAAGCGGGATTACCCTACGAGCAGTACTTC. This codes for CASSLGQAGLPYEQYF.

CDR3 protein: CSARATSGWSSYNEQFF. CDR3 nucleotides: TGCAGTGCTAGAGCCACTAGCGGATGGAGCTCCTACAATGAGCAGTTCTTC. The V call is TRBV20-1, the J call TRBJ2-1; 8 positions agree with TRBD2. This CDR3 spans 17 amino acids. Trimming took 1 base from V and 0 from J; bases not matched to a gene: 8. The germline V gene encodes CDR1 DFQATT and CDR2 SNEGSKA (reference sequence).

The chain uses TRBV24-1 and TRBJ2-1, with D unresolved. Trimming left V 4 bases short and J 5 bases short, with 17 bases between. Per the germline V gene, CDR1 is KGHDR and CDR2 is SFDVKD. The CDR3 is 16 amino acids. The CDR3 DNA follows: TGTGCCACCAGTGAAGGTCGGCGACCGGGCGACAATGAGCAGTTCTTC. It encodes CATSEGRRPGDNEQFF.

By share, this clonotype counts as large. The chain links TRBV12-5 to TRBJ2-6; D gene unclear. The CDR3 is made up of 13 amino acids. The V end lost 7 bases, the J end lost 0 bases, and 4 bases lay between the germline ends. Germline V gene data show CDR1 as LGHNT and CDR2 as FRNRAP. The CDR3 nucleotides are TGTGCTAGTGCCCCCTCTGGGGCCAACGTCCTGACTTTC. Protein product: CASAPSGANVLTF.

The chain has TRBV6-6 and TRBJ2-4; 9 nucleotides line up with TRBD1. V gave up 2 bases and J gave up 2 bases; unmatched junction bases: 7. Per germline, CDR1 MNHNY and CDR2 SVGAGI (reference sequence). The CDR3 is made up of 17 amino acids. The CDR3 region is CASSYRGTGKTKNIQYF. CDR3 sequence (DNA): TGTGCCAGCAGTTACAGAGGGACAGGGAAGACCAAAAACATTCAGTACTTC.

A remark on this clonotype: One junction end does not reproduce the germline sequence, and a read error may be involved. The V and J genes are TRBV5-3 and TRBJ1-2, with TRBD1 identical over 11 bases. TRBV5-3 falls under the ORF class, with uncertain function. This CDR3 is 13 amino acids long. CDR3 sequence reads: CASSLGQGDGYTF. The CDR3 DNA sequence: TGTGCCAGCAGCTTGGGACAGGGGGATGGCTACACCTTC.

This chain connects TRBV7-3 to TRBJ1-1, with D maybe TRBD1 (5 bases). The CDR3 contains 15 residues. Trimming stripped 5 bases from V and 1 base from J, with 14 bases between. CDR1 and CDR2 (germline): SGHTA, FQGTGA. This chain's CDR3 is CASSPPRESNTEAFF. The CDR3 nucleotides are TGTGCCAGCAGCCCCCCCAGGGAATCGAACACTGAAGCTTTCTTT.

Comment on this clonotype: This clone may be a read error of a much larger clone one base away. The rearrangement uses TRBV18 and TRBJ2-7; 7 nucleotides agree with TRBD2. The CDR3 sequence is 13 residues long. Trimming removed 0 bases from V and 7 bases from J; junction bases left unmatched: 3. Germline CDR1 is KGHSH and CDR2 is LQKENI. CDR3 residues: CASSPPAGDEQYF. CDR3 bases: TGTGCCAGCTCACCACCGGCGGGAGATGAGCAGTACTTC.

This clonotype was detected only a few times. The chain carries TRBV7-6 and TRBJ1-4; D is perhaps TRBD1 (5 bases). CDR3 length: 15 amino acids. Germline values: CDR1 SGHVS, CDR2 FNYEAQ. Trimming took off 1 base at V and 7 bases at J, with 13 bases between the two ends. CDR3 sequence (DNA): TGTGCCAGCAGCTTAGGGGGACGGACGGGTGAAAAACTGTTTTTT. This codes for CASSLGGRTGEKLFF.

This clonotype ranks as medium-sized (0.01 to 0.1%). The rearrangement joins TRBV11-3 to TRBJ2-1, with D possibly being TRBD1 (5 bases). Germline V gene sequence: CDR1 SGHNT, CDR2 YENEEA. V lost 5 bases and J lost 5, with 10 bases in between. CDR3 length: 13 amino acids. The CDR3 DNA follows: TGTGCCAGCAGCAAAACAGGACACAATGAGCAGTTCTTC. Its translation is CASSKTGHNEQFF.

The gene calls are TRBV7-7 and TRBJ2-5; 7 bases align to TRBD2. J gave up 5 bases and V 2 bases, and 5 bases lay outside the gene matches. CDR3 length equals 14 residues. CDR1 and CDR2 from the germline V gene are SSHAT and FNYEAQ (reference sequence). The DNA of the CDR3 is TGTGCCAGCAGCTTACGGCGGGGGAGGGAGACCCAGTACTTC. It specifies CASSLRRGRETQYF.

V gene TRBV5-1 combines with J gene TRBJ2-1; the match to TRBD2 covers 7 bases. Germline V gives CDR1 SGHRS, CDR2 YFSETQ. The CDR3 extends over 15 amino acids. V lost 0 bases, J lost 4 bases, and 4 bases stayed unmatched. The CDR3 nucleotides are TGCGCCAGCAGCTTGGGGGGACTACCATACAATGAGCAGTTCTTC. This translates into CASSLGGLPYNEQFF.

The V call is TRBV7-2, the J call TRBJ2-7; D remains unclear. This CDR3 region has 11 residues. Between the trimmed V and J ends, which lost 2 bases and 7 bases, there was a span of 6 bases. Per the germline V gene, CDR1 is SGHTA and CDR2 is FQGNSA. The chain's CDR3 is CASSLRHEQYF. The CDR3 nucleotides read TGTGCCAGCAGCTTACGGCATGAGCAGTACTTC.

This clonotype was detected once. V gene TRBV6-6 combines with J gene TRBJ1-2, with D unclear. The CDR3 has 13 amino acids. Deletions cut 0 bases from V and 4 bases from J, with 6 bases between. The germline V gene encodes CDR1 MNHNY and CDR2 SVGAGI (reference sequence). The DNA of the CDR3 is TGTGCCAGCAGTTACTCGATAACCTATGGCTACACCTTC. It translates to CASSYSITYGYTF.

This clonotype was counted a few times. The chain employs TRBV7-9 and TRBJ2-1, with unresolved D. Looked up from germline, CDR1 is SEHNR and CDR2 is FQNEAQ (reference sequence). With 4 bases removed from V and 7 bases from J, the gap between germline ends came to 5 bases. CDR3 length: 11 residues. Here the CDR3 DNA reads TGTGCCAGCAGCTCCGCTAATGAGCAGTTCTTC. Translated: CASSSANEQFF.

This clonotype was found a few times. The chain is built from TRBV3-1 and TRBJ2-1; the match to TRBD1 covers 8 bases. Gene TRBJ2-7 matches the end of the DNA better, so the J call may be wrong. The germline V gene has CDR1 LGHDT and CDR2 YNNKEL (reference sequence). The CDR3 extends over 14 amino acids. In DNA, the CDR3 is TGTGCCAGCAGCCAAGGGGACAGGTCCTACGAGCAGTACTTC. Protein product: CASSQGDRSYEQYF.

The gene calls are TRBV28 and TRBJ2-7, with unresolved D. Germline V gene sequence: CDR1 MDHEN, CDR2 SYDVKM. The CDR3 extends over 13 amino acids. Between the trimmed V and J ends, which lost 3 bases and 6 bases, there was a span of 12 bases. DNA for the CDR3: TGTGCCAGCAGTTTGCCAAGTTACTCCGAGCAGTACTTC. It translates to CASSLPSYSEQYF.

This clonotype came up once. V usage is TRBV7-3 and J usage is TRBJ2-2, with D maybe TRBD2 (6 bases). The CDR3 runs 15 residues. The germline V gene has CDR1 SGHTA and CDR2 FQGTGA. V lost 7 bases, J lost 5 bases, and 17 bases lay in between. CDR3 loop: CASTHGSTDTGELFF. CDR3 coding DNA: TGTGCCAGCACCCACGGGAGTACGGATACCGGGGAGCTGTTTTTT. Supplemented by reference TRBV7-3 and TRBJ2-2, the full variable domain reads GAGVSQTPSNKVTEKGKYVELRCDPISGHTALYWYRQSLGQGPEFLIYFQGTGAADDSGLPNDRFFAVRPEGSVSTLKIQRTERGDSAVYLCASTHGSTDTGELFFGEGSRLTVL.

Only one count was recorded for this clonotype. The conserved phenylalanine or tryptophan is not found at the CDR3 terminus, so this likely reflects a read error. The limits of the CDR3 on the DNA are not certain, so only TCRdb's listed CDR3 is given. This chain's CDR3 is CASSFNGDYEQYFGN. The chain links TRBV7-3 to TRBJ2-5; the table's TRBD2 call for D was not verified on the DNA. Ends included, the CDR3 has 15 residues. Germline V gene sequence: CDR1 SGHTA, CDR2 FQGTGA.

The rearrangement uses TRBV7-1 and TRBJ2-3; 7 bases line up with TRBD2. TRBV7-1 is filed as an ORF, its function uncertain. Trimming took 6 bases from V and 0 from J; bases not matched to a gene: 6. CDR3 length: 15 amino acids. The CDR3 DNA reads TGTGCCAGCAGTCCCAGCGGGATCAGCACAGATACGCAGTATTTT. Its translation: CASSPSGISTDTQYF.

This chain connects TRBV6-8 to TRBJ2-3; 8 bases line up with TRBD2. J was trimmed by 1 base and V by 6 bases; bases with no gene match: 6. The germline V gene encodes CDR1 MNHGY and CDR2 SAAAGT. This CDR3 is built from 15 residues. The CDR3 is CASRKSGSRTDTQYF. CDR3 nucleotide sequence: TGTGCCAGCAGAAAGAGCGGGAGCCGCACAGATACGCAGTATTTT.

This chain joins TRBV6-1 and TRBJ2-6, with TRBD1 identical over 8 bases. The length of the CDR3 is 16 residues. In germline, CDR1 is MNHNS, CDR2 SASEGT. With V trimmed by 6 bases and J by 3 bases, 7 bases remained unmatched. CDR3: CASSPGDRFGANVLTF. The CDR3 DNA reads as TGTGCCAGCAGCCCCGGGGACAGGTTTGGGGCCAACGTCCTGACTTTC.

V usage is TRBV18 and J usage is TRBJ1-1; D is possibly TRBD1 (5 bases). The V end was cut by 6 bases, the J end by 3 bases, with 11 bases between. CDR3 size: 13 residues. Looked up from germline, CDR1 is KGHSH and CDR2 is LQKENI. The CDR3, as DNA: TGTGCCAGCTCCGGGACGGCGTACACTGAAGCTTTCTTT. Translating it yields CASSGTAYTEAFF.

This clonotype has a single count. CDR3 DNA: TGTGCCAGCGGATCGAATGCTGCGGGAGGCGGCGGGGAGCTGTTTTTT. Its protein product is CASGSNAAGGGGELFF. This sequence joins TRBV6-6 and TRBJ2-2; 8 bases map to TRBD2. Trimming at V came to 8 bases and at J to 7 bases, leaving 15 bases not matched to a gene. The CDR3 totals 16 residues. The germline CDR1 and CDR2 sequences are MNHNY and SVGAGI (reference sequence).

This clonotype has just a few counts. The chain has TRBV6-1 and TRBJ2-3; D possibly corresponds to TRBD2 (6 bases). V lost 2 bases to trimming and J lost 6 bases, with 6 bases between them. This CDR3 has 12 residues. Germline CDR1 reads MNHNS; CDR2 reads SASEGT. In nucleotides, the CDR3 is TGTGCCAGCAGTGAACGGGGGGATACGCAGTATTTT. This encodes CASSERGDTQYF.

This clonotype was seen more than once but under ten times. V gene TRBV7-8 combines with J gene TRBJ2-7; maybe TRBD2 (6 bases). Gene TRBJ2-5 matches the end of the DNA better, so the J call may be wrong. Germline values: CDR1 SGHVS, CDR2 FQNEAQ. The CDR3 extends over 14 amino acids. CDR3 sequence reads: CASRKMGGTETQYF. CDR3 in DNA: TGTGCCAGCCGGAAAATGGGGGGAACAGAGACCCAGTACTTC.

Relative to its sample, this clonotype is medium-sized. The rearrangement links TRBV6-2 or TRBV6-3 to TRBJ2-1; D perhaps matches TRBD2 (5 bases). Germline V gene sequence: CDR1 MNHEY, CDR2 SVGEGT. Trimming cost V 2 bases and J 9 bases, with 11 bases left between them. The CDR3 has 13 residues. The CDR3 sequence is CASSYTGSGEQFF. CDR3 DNA: TGTGCCAGCAGTTACACGGGGTCGGGTGAGCAGTTCTTC.